This TCR beta chain was obtained from a study of vaccination effects on CD4 cells after COVID-19. Of note for this clone: Its antigen is undetermined.

Generated by immunoSEQ multiplex PCR, the TCRdb table keeps only in-frame clones and is missing some. The table has 30,000 to 35,000 clones, roughly 75% seen once. Following culture for about ten days, CD4+ T cells were isolated. Their SARS-CoV-2 infection, verified by PCR, occurred between March and December 2020. The cohort was immunized with two doses of either the BNT162b2 or mRNA-1273 vaccine. The CDR3 extends over 14 amino acids. Between the trimmed V and J ends, which lost 5 bases and 4 bases, there was a span of 16 bases. Germline CDR1 is SGDLS and CDR2 is YYNGEE. The V and J genes are TRBV9 and TRBJ2-7, with D uncertain. The sequence was obtained from a human donor who had a prior SARS-CoV-2 infection. Sample: CD4+ T cells from PBMCs cultured without peptide, taken after COVID-19 vaccination. In DNA form, the CDR3 reads TGTGCCAGCAGTGGTTTTAGAGAACTATACGAGCAGTACTTC. Encoded protein: CASSGFRELYEQYF.